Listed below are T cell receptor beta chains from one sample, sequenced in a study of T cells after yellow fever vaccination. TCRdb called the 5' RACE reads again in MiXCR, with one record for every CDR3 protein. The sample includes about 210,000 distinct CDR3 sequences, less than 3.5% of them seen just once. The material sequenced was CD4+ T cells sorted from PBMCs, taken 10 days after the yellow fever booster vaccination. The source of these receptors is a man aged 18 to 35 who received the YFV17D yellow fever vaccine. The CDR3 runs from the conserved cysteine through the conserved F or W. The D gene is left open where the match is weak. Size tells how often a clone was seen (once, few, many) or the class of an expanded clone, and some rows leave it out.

CDR3 DNA: TGTGCCAGCAGTTACAGATGGACGGTTCCCGGTCTTCAGCCCCAGCATTTT; CDR3 protein: CASSYRWTVPGLQPQHF; J gene: TRBJ1-5; D gene: -; CDR3 length: 17; V gene: TRBV6-5; clone size: few
CDR3 DNA: TGTGCCAGCAGCAGCTCCCGTAGCGGGGGAATAGATACGCAGTATTTT; CDR3 protein: CASSSSRSGGIDTQYF; J gene: TRBJ2-3; D gene: TRBD2; CDR3 length: 16; V gene: TRBV11-2; clone size: many
CDR3 DNA: TGTGCCAGCTCACCAATCTTGTCGGTGCAGGGGAATGCTGGAAACACCATATATTTT; CDR3 protein: CASSPILSVQGNAGNTIYF; J gene: TRBJ1-3; D gene: -; CDR3 length: 19; V gene: TRBV18; clone size: many
CDR3 DNA: TGTGCCAGCAGAAAATCCGCCCTTCGGGCGCAGTTCTTC; CDR3 protein: CASRKSALRAQFF; J gene: TRBJ2-1; D gene: -; CDR3 length: 13; V gene: TRBV2; clone size: -
CDR3 DNA: TGTGCCAGCACCCTAAGACAGGGCGCAGCTGAAGCTTTCTTT; CDR3 protein: CASTLRQGAAEAFF; J gene: TRBJ1-1; D gene: TRBD1; CDR3 length: 14; V gene: TRBV28; clone size: -
CDR3 DNA: TGTGCCAGCAGCCCTTCATATTACAATGAGCAGTTCTTC; CDR3 protein: CASSPSYYNEQFF; J gene: TRBJ2-1; D gene: -; CDR3 length: 13; V gene: TRBV7-2; clone size: few
CDR3 DNA: TGTGCCAGCAGCCGCAAGCGGAACCAAGAGACCCAGTACTTC; CDR3 protein: CASSRKRNQETQYF; J gene: TRBJ2-5; D gene: -; CDR3 length: 14; V gene: TRBV11-2; clone size: few
CDR3 DNA: TGCAGTGCTAGAGATCTGAGGGGGGGAGGGGATACGCAGTATTTT; CDR3 protein: CSARDLRGGGDTQYF; J gene: TRBJ2-3; D gene: -; CDR3 length: 15; V gene: TRBV20-1; clone size: many
CDR3 DNA: TGTGCCAGCAGCCGCAGGGGAGAAGGCGAAAAACTGTTTTTT; CDR3 protein: CASSRRGEGEKLFF; J gene: TRBJ1-4; D gene: -; CDR3 length: 14; V gene: TRBV3-1; clone size: -
CDR3 DNA: TGTGCCAGCAGCTCCGTAGGGGACACTGAAGCTTTCTTT; CDR3 protein: CASSSVGDTEAFF; J gene: TRBJ1-1; D gene: -; CDR3 length: 13; V gene: TRBV7-2; clone size: few
CDR3 DNA: TGTGCCAGCAGCCTCCGTGGGGGCCGGGGCACTGAAGCTTTCTTT; CDR3 protein: CASSLRGGRGTEAFF; J gene: TRBJ1-1; D gene: -; CDR3 length: 15; V gene: TRBV3-1; clone size: few
CDR3 DNA: TGCAGTGCTGGCATATGGGAAGTGGTTCCGAGGGGGACCCAGTACTTC; CDR3 protein: CSAGIWEVVPRGTQYF; J gene: TRBJ2-5; D gene: -; CDR3 length: 16; V gene: TRBV20-1; clone size: many
CDR3 DNA: TGTGCCAGCAGCACACAGGGTACAGATACGCAGTATTTT; CDR3 protein: CASSTQGTDTQYF; J gene: TRBJ2-3; D gene: -; CDR3 length: 13; V gene: TRBV21-1; clone size: many
CDR3 DNA: TGTGCCAGCAGCCAAGAGGGGGGTTTTCGTGGCTACACCTTC; CDR3 protein: CASSQEGGFRGYTF; J gene: TRBJ1-2; D gene: -; CDR3 length: 14; V gene: TRBV3-1; clone size: many
CDR3 DNA: TGTGCCAGCAACAGGGACACGAACTATGGCTACACCTTC; CDR3 protein: CASNRDTNYGYTF; J gene: TRBJ1-2; D gene: -; CDR3 length: 13; V gene: TRBV9; clone size: -